This T cell receptor beta chain was sequenced in a study of shared T cell receptors in the human thymus. Per germline, CDR1 SGHRS and CDR2 YFSETQ. V lost 4 bases, J lost 3 bases, and 19 bases lay in between. The CDR3 has 16 amino acids. Libraries were prepared by immunoSEQ multiplex PCR; TCRdb keeps only in-frame clonotypes and omits some of them. Here the sample spans hundreds of thousands of clones, approximately 87% being singletons. Another study also made use of these data, one on human thymus T cells. That work contributes: Donors were healthy Finnish infants having corrective surgery for congenital heart defects. During corrective heart surgery, resections were taken, and the thymus tissue came from them. Apparent skewing of V and J gene usage characterized both thymic and blood repertoires.

The V and J genes are TRBV5-1 and TRBJ2-5; D possibly corresponds to TRBD2 (5 bases). Input material: thymocytes. This sequence originates from a boy in the first two years of life with a congenital heart defect. Written as DNA, the CDR3 is TGCGCCAGCAGCGACCCCCCGCCGGGGTCCGAAGAGACCCAGTACTTC. It specifies CASSDPPPGSEETQYF.